A selection of T cell receptor beta chains follows, all from one sample in a study of cytomegalovirus exposure and HLA in healthy donors. Data came from immunoSEQ multiplex PCR; TCRdb stores just in-frame clones and leaves some out. The repertoire includes about 89,000 clones, around four fifths of them detected once, and 1.2% to 1.5% sits in the top ten. Sequencing used PBMCs. These receptors all stem from a male donor in good health and CMV-seronegative. The conserved cysteine and the conserved F or W are not part of the CDR3 here.

J: TRBJ2-3
V: TRBV6-4
CDR3: ASSDGLATDTQY

J: TRBJ2-3
V: TRBV6-1
CDR3: ASDPSGRSTDTQY

J: TRBJ1-6
V: TRBV29-1
CDR3: SVRPGLGSPLH

J: TRBJ2-1
V: TRBV29-1
CDR3: SVKWSGAYNEQF

J: TRBJ2-4
V: TRBV5-6
CDR3: ASSPDRLAKNIQY

J: TRBJ2-1
V: TRBV7-9
CDR3: ASSFPGSRYNEQF

J: TRBJ2-2
V: TRBV9
CDR3: ASSGPGTGELF

J: TRBJ1-2
V: TRBV28
CDR3: ASSLRTGGAYGYT

J: TRBJ1-4
V: TRBV7-9
CDR3: SSSLRNSQGAGEKLF

J: TRBJ1-5
V: TRBV19
CDR3: ASSSDSRYSNQPQH

J: TRBJ2-5
V: TRBV2
CDR3: ASTYFIQETQY

J: TRBJ1-1
V: TRBV28
CDR3: ASSSGTGGTEAF

J: TRBJ2-1
V: TRBV9
CDR3: ASSEWGGSYNEQF

J: TRBJ2-7
V: TRBV14
CDR3: ASSHPSGLAYYEQY

J: TRBJ1-5
V: TRBV28
CDR3: ASSFGAGSYSSQPQH

J: TRBJ2-7
V: TRBV25-1
CDR3: ASSYQGSLSYEQY

J: TRBJ1-3
V: TRBV6-6
CDR3: ASSIQGRSGNTIY

J: TRBJ2-3
V: TRBV6-5
CDR3: ASSQAGKSDTQY

J: TRBJ2-7
V: TRBV30
CDR3: AWSPDGRSSYEQY

J: TRBJ2-5
V: TRBV6-1
CDR3: ASRIQGSRQETQY

J: TRBJ1-5
V: TRBV7-2
CDR3: ASSLRSTGNQPQH

J: TRBJ1-1
V: TRBV5-4
CDR3: ASSFSGGTEAF

J: TRBJ2-5
V: TRBV5-4
CDR3: ASSFRGGGETQY

J: TRBJ1-2
V: TRBV6-6
CDR3: ASSYPDIRDGYT

J: TRBJ1-5
V: TRBV6-5
CDR3: ASSKFRGSNQPQH

J: TRBJ2-7
V: TRBV30
CDR3: AWRFPAGLAGKRVEQY

J: TRBJ2-5
V: TRBV5-1
CDR3: ASIRVAGVGETQY

J: TRBJ2-3
V: TRBV25-1
CDR3: ASFSGNQNTQY

J: TRBJ1-4
V: TRBV29-1
CDR3: SGRGIGEKLF

J: TRBJ2-1
V: TRBV9
CDR3: ASNPGQGGGRVDEQF

J: TRBJ2-7
V: TRBV7-2
CDR3: ASSLAVRGTYEQY

J: TRBJ1-1
V: TRBV28
CDR3: ASSLRGSEAF

J: TRBJ2-5
V: TRBV29-1
CDR3: SVKPGGPETQY

J: TRBJ2-7
V: TRBV7-2
CDR3: ASSLAGGYSYEQY

J: TRBJ2-4
V: TRBV5-1
CDR3: ASSPTGTVGSAKNIQY

J: TRBJ1-1
V: TRBV5-6
CDR3: ASSLVGAYTEAF

J: TRBJ1-4
V: TRBV28
CDR3: ASIDHSGSNEKLF

J: TRBJ1-2
V: TRBV7-3
CDR3: ASSSLGQTNDRGGYGYT

J: TRBJ2-3
V: TRBV10-3
CDR3: AISGKQGFMDTQY

J: TRBJ2-2
V: TRBV7-9
CDR3: ASSFFGQGEYTGELF

J: TRBJ1-3
V: TRBV13
CDR3: ASSLSPVPSGNTIY

J: TRBJ2-5
V: TRBV4-1
CDR3: ASSPSGQGLETQY

J: TRBJ2-7
V: TRBV6-5
CDR3: ASTRMLAGSYEQY

J: TRBJ2-3
V: TRBV5-1
CDR3: ASSYKGREDTQY

J: .
V: TRBV4-3
CDR3: ASSQVAVGGHEQY

J: TRBJ1-2
V: TRBV6-5
CDR3: ASSQQGTGTYGYT

J: TRBJ1-1
V: TRBV5-4
CDR3: ASSQRQGKAF

J: TRBJ1-2
V: TRBV6-5
CDR3: ASSYSSRRQAPGYT

J: TRBJ1-2
V: TRBV7-2
CDR3: ASSLGVQGVVYT

J: TRBJ1-2
V: TRBV18
CDR3: ASSATGEPSGYT

J: TRBJ1-2
V: TRBV11-2
CDR3: ASSTQGANYGYT

J: TRBJ1-1
V: TRBV7-2
CDR3: ASSSRQVWDEAF

J: TRBJ2-3
V: TRBV4-1
CDR3: ASSQGWLVTDTQY

J: TRBJ1-5
V: TRBV19
CDR3: ASMKRGLNQPQH

J: TRBJ2-2
V: TRBV28
CDR3: ASSSPGQGAPGELF

J: TRBJ2-1
V: TRBV6-5
CDR3: ASRAGTNYNEQF

J: TRBJ1-1
V: TRBV5-6
CDR3: ASSQTSLTEAF